A single sample gave rise to the 3 T cell receptor beta chains below, sequenced in a study of blood T cell repertoires in COVID-19. The method was immunoSEQ multiplex PCR; TCRdb's version includes in-frame clones alone and lacks a portion of them. This table has about 240,000 clones, about 83% appearing once. Sequenced material: peripheral blood. Every receptor here comes from a man aged 30-40 years who had recovered from COVID-19.

The chain uses TRBV7-9 and TRBJ1-1; unclear D gene. The V and J ends lost 5 bases and 1 base respectively, with 8 bases between them. There are 13 residues in the CDR3. Germline CDR1 is SEHNR and CDR2 is FQNEAQ (reference sequence). DNA for the CDR3: TGTGCCAGCAGCCACTCGGGGAACACTGAAGCTTTCTTT. Amino acid sequence: CASSHSGNTEAFF.

This rearrangement joins TRBV7-9 to TRBJ2-1; 7 bases map to TRBD1. CDR1 is SEHNR and CDR2 is FQNEAQ in the germline V gene (reference sequence). This CDR3 is 14 amino acids long. The V gene end was trimmed by 2 bases and the J gene end by 4 bases; junction bases not matched to a gene: 2. The DNA of the CDR3 is TGTGCCAGCAGCTTACGGGACAGTTACAATGAGCAGTTCTTC. This translates into CASSLRDSYNEQFF.

V usage is TRBV27 and J usage is TRBJ1-2; D gene ambiguous. From germline, CDR1 is MNHEY and CDR2 SMNVEV (reference sequence). Trimming took 8 bases from V and 8 from J, leaving 18 bases between them. The CDR3 is made up of 13 amino acids. In nucleotides, the CDR3 is TGTGCCAGCTCGAGGTATCGGGATTGGGGCTACACCTTC. It yields the protein CASSRYRDWGYTF.